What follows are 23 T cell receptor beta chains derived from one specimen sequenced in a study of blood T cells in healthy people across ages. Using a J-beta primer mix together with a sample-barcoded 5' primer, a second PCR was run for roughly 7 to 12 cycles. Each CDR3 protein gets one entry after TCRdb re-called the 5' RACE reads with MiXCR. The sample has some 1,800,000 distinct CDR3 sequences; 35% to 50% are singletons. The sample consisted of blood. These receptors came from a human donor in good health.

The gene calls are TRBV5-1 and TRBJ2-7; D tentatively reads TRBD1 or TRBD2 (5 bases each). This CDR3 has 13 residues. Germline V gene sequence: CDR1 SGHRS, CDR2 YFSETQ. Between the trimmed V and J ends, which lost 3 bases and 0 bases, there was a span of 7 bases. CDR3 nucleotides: TGCGCCAGCAGCTGGGACGTCTCCTACGAGCAGTACTTC. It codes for CASSWDVSYEQYF.

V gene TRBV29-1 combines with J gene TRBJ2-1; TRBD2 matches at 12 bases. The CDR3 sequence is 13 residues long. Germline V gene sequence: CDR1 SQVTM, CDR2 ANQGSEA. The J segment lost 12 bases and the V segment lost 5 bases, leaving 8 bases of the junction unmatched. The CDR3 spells CSVQSSGGGGQFF. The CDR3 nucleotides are TGCAGCGTTCAGTCTAGCGGGGGGGGAGGGCAGTTCTTC.

Here the CDR3 reads CASSLDSPQSSSYGYTF. The CDR3 DNA is TGTGCCAGCAGCTTAGATTCCCCCCAAAGCAGCAGTTATGGCTACACCTTC. The V and J genes are TRBV11-3 and TRBJ1-2; no clear D gene. This CDR3 has 17 amino acids. CDR1 is SGHNT and CDR2 is YENEEA in the germline V gene. V gave up 0 bases and J gave up 5 bases, with 19 bases separating them.

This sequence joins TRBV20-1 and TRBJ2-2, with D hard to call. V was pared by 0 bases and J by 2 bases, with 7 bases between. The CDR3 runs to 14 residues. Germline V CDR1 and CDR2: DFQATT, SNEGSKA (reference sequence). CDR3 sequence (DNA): TGCAGTGCTAGAGATAGGATAAACACCGGGGAGCTGTTTTTT. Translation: CSARDRINTGELFF.

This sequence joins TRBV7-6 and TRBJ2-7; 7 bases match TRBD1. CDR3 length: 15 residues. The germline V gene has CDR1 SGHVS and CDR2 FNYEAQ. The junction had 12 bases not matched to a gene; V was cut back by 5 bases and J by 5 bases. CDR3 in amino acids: CASSPGTETYNEQYF. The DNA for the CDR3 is TGTGCCAGCAGCCCGGGGACAGAGACCTACAACGAGCAGTACTTC.

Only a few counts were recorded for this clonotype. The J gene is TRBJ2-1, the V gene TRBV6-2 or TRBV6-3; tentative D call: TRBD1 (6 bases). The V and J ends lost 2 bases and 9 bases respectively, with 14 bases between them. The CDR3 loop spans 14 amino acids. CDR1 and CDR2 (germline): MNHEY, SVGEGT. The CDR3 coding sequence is TGTGCCAGCAGTTACAGCAGGGGCGCAGGTGAGCAGTTCTTC. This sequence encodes CASSYSRGAGEQFF.

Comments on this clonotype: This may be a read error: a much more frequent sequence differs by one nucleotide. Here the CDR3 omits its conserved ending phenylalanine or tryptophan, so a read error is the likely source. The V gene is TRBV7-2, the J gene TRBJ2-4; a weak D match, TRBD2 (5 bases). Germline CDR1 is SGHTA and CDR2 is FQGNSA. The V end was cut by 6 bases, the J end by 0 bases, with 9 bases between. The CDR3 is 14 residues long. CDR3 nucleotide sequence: TGTGCCAGCAGGGCGGCGGGAGCCAAAAACATTCAGTACTAC. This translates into CASRAAGAKNIQYY.

CDR3 protein: CASRLSQGKETQYF. In nucleotides, the CDR3 is TGTGCTAGCCGCTTAAGCCAGGGGAAGGAGACCCAGTACTTC. The chain combines TRBV7-7 with TRBJ2-5, with D possibly being TRBD1 (6 bases). This CDR3 region has 14 residues. Germline V CDR1 and CDR2: SSHAT, FNYEAQ (reference sequence).

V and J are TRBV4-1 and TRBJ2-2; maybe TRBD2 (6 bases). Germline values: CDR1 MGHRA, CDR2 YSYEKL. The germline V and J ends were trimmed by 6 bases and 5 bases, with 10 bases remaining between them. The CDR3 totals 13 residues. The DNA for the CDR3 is TGCGCCAGCAGAGACGGGACTACCGGGGAGCTGTTTTTT. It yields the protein CASRDGTTGELFF.

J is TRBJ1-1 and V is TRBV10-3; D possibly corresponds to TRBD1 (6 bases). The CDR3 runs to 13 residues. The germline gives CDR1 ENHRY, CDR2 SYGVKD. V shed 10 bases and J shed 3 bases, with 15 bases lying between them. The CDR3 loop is CATTGLRDTEAFF. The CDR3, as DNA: TGTGCCACTACAGGGCTTCGTGACACTGAAGCTTTCTTT.

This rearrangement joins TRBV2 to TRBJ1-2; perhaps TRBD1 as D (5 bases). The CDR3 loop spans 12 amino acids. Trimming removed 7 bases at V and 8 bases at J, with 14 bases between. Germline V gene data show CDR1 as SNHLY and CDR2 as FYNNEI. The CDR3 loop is CASTSWGVGYTF. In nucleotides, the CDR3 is TGTGCCAGCACCTCCTGGGGGGTAGGCTACACCTTC. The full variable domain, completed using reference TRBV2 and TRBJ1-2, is EPEVTQTPSHQVTQMGQEVILRCVPISNHLYFYWYRQILGQKVEFLVSFYNNEISEKSEIFDDQFSVERPDGSNFTLKIRSTKLEDSAMYFCASTSWGVGYTFGSGTRLTVV.

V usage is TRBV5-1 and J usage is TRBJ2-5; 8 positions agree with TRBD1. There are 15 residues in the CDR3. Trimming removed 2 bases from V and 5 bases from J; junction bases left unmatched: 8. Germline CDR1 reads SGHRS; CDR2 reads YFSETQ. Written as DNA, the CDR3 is TGCGCCAGCAGCTTCAGACAGGGGATCGGGGAGACCCAGTACTTC. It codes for CASSFRQGIGETQYF.

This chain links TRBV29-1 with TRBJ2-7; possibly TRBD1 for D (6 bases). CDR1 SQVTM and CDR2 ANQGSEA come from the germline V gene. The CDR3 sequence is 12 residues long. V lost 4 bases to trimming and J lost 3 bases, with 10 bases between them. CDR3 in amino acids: CSVGDTNYEQYF. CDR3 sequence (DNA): TGCAGCGTTGGGGACACAAACTACGAGCAGTACTTC.

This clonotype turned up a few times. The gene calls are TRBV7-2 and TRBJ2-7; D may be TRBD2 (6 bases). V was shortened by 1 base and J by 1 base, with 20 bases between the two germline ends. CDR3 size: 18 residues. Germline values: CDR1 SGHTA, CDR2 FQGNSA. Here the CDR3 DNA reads TGTGCCAGCAGCTTAGTGGGGGGTTCCCTCGGAAGTTCCTACGAGCAGTACTTC. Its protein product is CASSLVGGSLGSSYEQYF.

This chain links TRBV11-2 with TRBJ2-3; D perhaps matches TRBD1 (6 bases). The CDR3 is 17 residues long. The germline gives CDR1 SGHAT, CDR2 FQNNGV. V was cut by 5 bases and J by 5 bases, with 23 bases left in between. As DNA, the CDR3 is TGTGCCAGCAGCCCCCAAAGTGGGTGGGGGCAAAGAGATACGCAGTATTTT. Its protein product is CASSPQSGWGQRDTQYF.

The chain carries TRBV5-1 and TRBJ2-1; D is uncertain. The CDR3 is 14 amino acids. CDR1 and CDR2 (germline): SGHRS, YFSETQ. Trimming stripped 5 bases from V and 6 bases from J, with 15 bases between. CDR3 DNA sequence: TGCGCCAGCAGGAACTTGATGGGGTCCAATGAGCAGTTCTTC. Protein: CASRNLMGSNEQFF.

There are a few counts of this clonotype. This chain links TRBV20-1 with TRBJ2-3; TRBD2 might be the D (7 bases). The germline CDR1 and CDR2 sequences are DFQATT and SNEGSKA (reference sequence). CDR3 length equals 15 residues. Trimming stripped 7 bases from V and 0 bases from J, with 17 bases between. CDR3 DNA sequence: TGCAGTGTCCCCTCAGCGGGGACAAGCACAGATACGCAGTATTTT. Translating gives CSVPSAGTSTDTQYF.

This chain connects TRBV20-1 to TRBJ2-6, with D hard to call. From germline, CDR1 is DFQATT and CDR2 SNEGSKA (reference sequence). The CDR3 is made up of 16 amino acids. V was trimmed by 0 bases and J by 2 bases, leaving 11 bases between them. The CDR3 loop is CSARDPNGAGANVLTF. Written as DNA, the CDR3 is TGCAGTGCTAGAGATCCAAATGGGGCTGGGGCCAACGTCCTGACTTTC.

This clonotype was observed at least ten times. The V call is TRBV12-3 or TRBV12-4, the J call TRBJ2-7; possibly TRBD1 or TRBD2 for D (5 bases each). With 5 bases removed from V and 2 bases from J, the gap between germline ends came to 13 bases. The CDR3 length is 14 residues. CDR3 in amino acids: CASSLRGPTYEQYF. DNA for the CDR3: TGTGCCAGCAGTCTCCGGGGACCTACCTACGAGCAGTACTTC.

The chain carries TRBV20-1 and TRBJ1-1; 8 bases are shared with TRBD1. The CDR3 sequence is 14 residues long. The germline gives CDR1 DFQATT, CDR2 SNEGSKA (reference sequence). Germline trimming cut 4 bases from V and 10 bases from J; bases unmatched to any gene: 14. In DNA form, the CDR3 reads TGCAGTGCTACGCGACAGGGGACGGGACGATCAGCTTTCTTT. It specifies CSATRQGTGRSAFF.

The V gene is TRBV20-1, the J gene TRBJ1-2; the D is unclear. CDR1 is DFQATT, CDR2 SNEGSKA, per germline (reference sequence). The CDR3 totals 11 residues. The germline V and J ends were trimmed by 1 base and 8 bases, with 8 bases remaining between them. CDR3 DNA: TGCAGTGCTAGAGTTGGTAGAGGCTACACCTTC. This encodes CSARVGRGYTF.

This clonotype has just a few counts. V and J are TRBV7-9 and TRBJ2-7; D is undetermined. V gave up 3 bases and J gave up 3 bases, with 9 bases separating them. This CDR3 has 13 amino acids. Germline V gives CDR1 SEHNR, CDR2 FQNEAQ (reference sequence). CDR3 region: CASSLAEYYEQYF. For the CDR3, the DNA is TGTGCCAGCAGCTTGGCAGAGTACTACGAGCAGTACTTC.

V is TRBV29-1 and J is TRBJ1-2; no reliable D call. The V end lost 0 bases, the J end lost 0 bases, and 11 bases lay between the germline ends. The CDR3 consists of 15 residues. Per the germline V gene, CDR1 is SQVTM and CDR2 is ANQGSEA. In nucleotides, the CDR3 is TGCAGCGTTGAAGAGGGTTGGGCCGCTAACTATGGCTACACCTTC. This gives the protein CSVEEGWAANYGYTF.